This T cell receptor (beta chain) is drawn from a study of beta chain features in type 1 diabetes. Concerning this clone: The target antigen is unknown.

As every portion of the isolated RNA was reverse transcribed, the sequencing read expressed TCRB transcripts. The method was immunoSEQ multiplex PCR; TCRdb's version includes in-frame clones alone and lacks a portion of them. The sample has approximately 150,000 clones; about 13% are singletons. Based on CD45RO/CCR7/CD25/CD127/CD95/CD27, CD4+ regulatory, stem cell-like memory, naive and central memory cells were sorted. Purity above 98% was achieved in all sorted populations. Whole-study findings and limits: Shortening of TCRB CDR3s, moderate but significant, appeared in all four CD4+ subsets of Type 1 diabetes patients.

This clonotype originated in a man younger than 35 with type 1 diabetes. What was sequenced was central memory CD4+ T cells from blood.

CDR3 region: CASSGDRAGANVLTF. The CDR3 DNA sequence: TGTGCCAGCAGTGGGGACAGGGCTGGGGCCAACGTCCTGACTTTC. J is TRBJ2-6 and V is TRBV6-5; TRBD1 matches at 9 bases. CDR3 length: 15 amino acids. Germline values: CDR1 MNHEY, CDR2 SVGAGI. Trimming at V came to 5 bases and at J to 2 bases, leaving 1 base not matched to a gene.